A single sample gave rise to the 17 T cell receptor beta chains below, sequenced in a study of shared clonotypes between healthy human individuals. The repertoire was sequenced with immunoSEQ multiplex PCR; TCRdb's copy has only in-frame clones and lacks some. The sample includes about 1 million clones, about 77% of them seen just once. The sequenced sample consisted of memory CD4+ T cells sorted from blood. The subset here: CD45RA-negative fraction. Receptors originate from a young man in good health.

The chain couples TRBV13 to TRBJ2-7; 10 nucleotides line up with TRBD2. Germline CDR1 PRHDT, CDR2 FYEKMQ (reference sequence). After removal of 5 bases from V and 2 bases from J, the junction contained 9 bases not matched to a gene. The CDR3 loop spans 16 amino acids. The CDR3, as DNA: TGTGCCAGCAGCCCTGGTGGACTAGCGGACACCTACGAGCAGTACTTC. Translation gives CASSPGGLADTYEQYF.

This chain connects TRBV5-1 to TRBJ2-5, with D perhaps matching TRBD2 (5 bases). Trimming cost V 3 bases and J 4 bases, with 13 bases left between them. The CDR3 extends over 14 amino acids. Germline CDR1 is SGHRS and CDR2 is YFSETQ. CDR3 in DNA: TGCGCCAGCAGCTCAGGACTGGCCAGAGAGACCCAGTACTTC. It translates to CASSSGLARETQYF.

The chain employs TRBV6-5 and TRBJ2-7, with TRBD1 matching 7 bases. The CDR3 is made up of 13 amino acids. V trimming: 5 bases; J trimming: 0 bases; junction bases outside the gene matches: 1. Per the germline V gene, CDR1 is MNHEY and CDR2 is SVGAGI. The chain's CDR3 is CASSNRGSYEQYF. As DNA, the CDR3 is TGTGCCAGCAGTAACAGGGGCTCCTACGAGCAGTACTTC.

This clone has a single count. The identical CDR3 is also encoded by other nucleotide sequences in the sample. This chain connects TRBV6-1 to TRBJ2-7; D is undetermined. CDR3 length equals 10 residues. With 7 bases removed from V and 3 bases from J, the gap between germline ends came to 4 bases. Germline CDR1 reads MNHNS; CDR2 reads SASEGT. In DNA, the CDR3 is TGTGCCAGCAACAGCTACGAGCAGTACTTC. Encoded protein: CASNSYEQYF.

CDR3 region: CASSVAPSQGYTF. The CDR3 DNA reads as TGTGCCAGCAGCGTAGCTCCTAGCCAGGGCTACACCTTC. This sequence joins TRBV9 and TRBJ1-2; D gene ambiguous. V was trimmed by 0 bases and J by 8 bases, leaving 11 bases between them. The length of the CDR3 is 13 residues. Looked up from germline, CDR1 is SGDLS and CDR2 is YYNGEE.

This clone occurred a few times. Written as DNA, the CDR3 is TGTGCCAGCAGTGGGGGACAGGAAGCTGGAAACACCATATATTTT. It yields the protein CASSGGQEAGNTIYF. This chain connects TRBV2 to TRBJ1-3, with 8 nucleotides matching TRBD1. V dropped 4 bases and J dropped 2; count of bases not matched to a gene: 4. Germline CDR1 and CDR2: SNHLY and FYNNEI. The CDR3 extends over 15 amino acids. Full variable domain (outside the CDR3, taken from reference TRBV2 and TRBJ1-3): EPEVTQTPSHQVTQMGQEVILRCVPISNHLYFYWYRQILGQKVEFLVSFYNNEISEKSEIFDDQFSVERPDGSNFTLKIRSTKLEDSAMYFCASSGGQEAGNTIYFGEGSWLTVV.

The rearrangement uses TRBV13 and TRBJ2-3; 7 nucleotides line up with TRBD1. Germline-derived CDR1 and CDR2 are PRHDT and FYEKMQ (reference sequence). The CDR3 has 14 residues. Trimming removed 5 bases from V and 2 bases from J; junction bases left unmatched: 4. The CDR3 DNA is TGTGCCAGCAGCGCGGACAGGAACACAGATACGCAGTATTTT. Protein sequence: CASSADRNTDTQYF.

This clone has only a few counts. The V and J genes are TRBV2 and TRBJ1-1; D ambiguous. There are 12 residues in the CDR3. Per germline, CDR1 SNHLY and CDR2 FYNNEI. The V and J ends lost 6 bases and 4 bases respectively, with 9 bases between them. CDR3 in amino acids: CASSPHGTEAFF. The CDR3 region has the DNA TGTGCCAGCAGCCCCCACGGCACTGAAGCTTTCTTT. Looking up the rest from reference TRBV2 and TRBJ1-1 gives the full variable domain: EPEVTQTPSHQVTQMGQEVILRCVPISNHLYFYWYRQILGQKVEFLVSFYNNEISEKSEIFDDQFSVERPDGSNFTLKIRSTKLEDSAMYFCASSPHGTEAFFGQGTRLTVV.

J is TRBJ1-5 and V is TRBV6-6; 7 bases line up with TRBD1. Losses at the gene ends were 5 bases for V and 4 bases for J; bases not matched to a gene: 8. The length of the CDR3 is 15 residues. Looked up from germline, CDR1 is MNHNY and CDR2 is SVGAGI (reference sequence). The CDR3 DNA is TGTGCCAGCAGTACGGAGACAGGGAAAAATCAGCCCCAGCATTTT. It translates to CASSTETGKNQPQHF.

The chain employs TRBV7-2 and TRBJ1-3; a weak D match, TRBD1 (6 bases). The germline gives CDR1 SGHTA, CDR2 FQGNSA. V was trimmed by 2 bases and J by 3 bases, leaving 14 bases between them. The CDR3 is 16 amino acids. CDR3 coding DNA: TGTGCCAGCAGCTTACAAGCAGGGGCCATTGGAAACACCATATATTTT. It encodes CASSLQAGAIGNTIYF.

The genes are TRBV6-4 and TRBJ1-1, with 7 bases fitting TRBD1. The CDR3 extends over 17 amino acids. Germline lookup yields CDR1 MRHNA and CDR2 SNTAGT. V lost 6 bases to trimming and J lost 3 bases; unmatched junction nucleotides: 16. CDR3 region: CASSPDRELPCYTEAFF. The CDR3 DNA reads as TGTGCCAGCAGCCCTGACAGGGAGCTACCTTGCTACACTGAAGCTTTCTTT.

The chain is built from TRBV28 and TRBJ1-5; possible D gene TRBD1, 5 bases. CDR3 length: 15 residues. Germline CDR1 and CDR2: MDHEN and SYDVKM. V was trimmed by 3 bases and J by 1 base, leaving 10 bases between them. The CDR3 loop reads CASSFGGASNQPQHF. The CDR3 coding sequence is TGTGCCAGCAGTTTTGGGGGTGCCAGCAATCAGCCCCAGCATTTT.

With regard to this clone: A much larger clone sits a single nucleotide away, making a read error possible. The rearrangement uses TRBV5-4 and TRBJ2-5; 9 bases agree with TRBD1. The DNA end lines up better with TRBJ2-7; the J call may be wrong. The CDR3 consists of 14 residues. Per germline, CDR1 SGHNT and CDR2 YYREEE (reference sequence). The CDR3 region has the DNA TGTGCCAGCAGCCTGGACAGGGGCTCCTACGAGCAGTACTTC. Its protein is CASSLDRGSYEQYF.

The chain uses TRBV21-1 and TRBJ2-7; TRBD2, as called in the table, went unchecked against the DNA. TRBV21-1 is a pseudogene locus. This CDR3 is built from 18 residues. CDR3 DNA sequence: TGTGCCAGCAGCACCCATTTTAGACCTAGCGGGAGGTCCTACGAGCAGTACTTC. Encoded protein: CASSTHFRPSGRSYEQYF.

About this clone: This sample also contains other DNA sequences that code for the same CDR3. V and J are TRBV7-3 and TRBJ1-1; D ambiguous. The CDR3 runs 13 residues. Germline V gene lookup returns CDR1 SGHTA and CDR2 FQGTGA. Deletions cut 0 bases from V and 2 bases from J, with 4 bases between. The CDR3 sequence is CASSLTGNTEAFF. CDR3 bases: TGTGCCAGCAGCTTAACCGGAAACACTGAAGCTTTCTTT.

This chain joins TRBV27 and TRBJ2-3; 13 positions agree with TRBD2. The trim removed 3 bases at V and 3 bases at J, leaving 3 bases unmatched. This CDR3 has 16 residues. Per the germline V gene, CDR1 is MNHEY and CDR2 is SMNVEV (reference sequence). The CDR3 nucleotides are TGTGCCAGCAGTTTTAGACTAGCGGGGGGAACAGATACGCAGTATTTT. Protein: CASSFRLAGGTDTQYF.

This chain uses TRBV5-4 with TRBJ1-6; 11 nucleotides line up with TRBD1. Trimming took 1 base from V and 7 from J; bases not matched to a gene: 4. Germline assignment: CDR1 SGHNT and CDR2 YYREEE (reference sequence). The CDR3 contains 16 residues. CDR3 DNA sequence: TGTGCCAGCAGCTTGAGGGGACAGGGGGGAAATTCACCCCTCCACTTT. Amino acids: CASSLRGQGGNSPLHF. The variable domain in full, with the rest retrieved from reference TRBV5-4 and TRBJ1-6, is ETGVTQSPTHLIKTRGQQVTLRCSSQSGHNTVSWYQQALGQGPQFIFQYYREEENGRGNFPPRFSGLQFPNYSSELNVNALELDDSALYLCASSLRGQGGNSPLHFGNGTRLTVT.